The source of this TCR beta chain is a study of blood T cells in healthy people across ages. Study context: Per two T cells, template switching captured roughly one barcoded beta molecule.

Combining a sample-barcoded 5' primer with a J-beta primer mix, a second PCR ran for roughly 7 to 12 cycles. TCRdb passed the 5' RACE reads through MiXCR, listing each CDR3 protein once. The table lists 450,000 to 700,000 distinct CDR3 sequences, roughly 29% of them singletons. There are a few counts of this clonotype. This sequence originates from a woman aged 70-85 years in good health. Sequenced sample: blood.

In DNA form, the CDR3 reads TGTGCCAGCAGCTTAGTCAAGATAAACTATGGCTACACCTTC. Translated: CASSLVKINYGYTF. J is TRBJ1-2 and V is TRBV7-2; D is unresolved. The CDR3 is 14 amino acids. CDR1 is SGHTA, CDR2 FQGNSA, per germline. Trimming took off 1 base at V and 2 bases at J, with 8 bases between the two ends. The full variable domain, completed using reference TRBV7-2 and TRBJ1-2, is GAGVSQSPSNKVTEKGKDVELRCDPISGHTALYWYRQSLGQGLEFLIYFQGNSAPDKSGLPSDRFSAERTGGSVSTLTIQRTQQEDSAVYLCASSLVKINYGYTFGSGTRLTVV.